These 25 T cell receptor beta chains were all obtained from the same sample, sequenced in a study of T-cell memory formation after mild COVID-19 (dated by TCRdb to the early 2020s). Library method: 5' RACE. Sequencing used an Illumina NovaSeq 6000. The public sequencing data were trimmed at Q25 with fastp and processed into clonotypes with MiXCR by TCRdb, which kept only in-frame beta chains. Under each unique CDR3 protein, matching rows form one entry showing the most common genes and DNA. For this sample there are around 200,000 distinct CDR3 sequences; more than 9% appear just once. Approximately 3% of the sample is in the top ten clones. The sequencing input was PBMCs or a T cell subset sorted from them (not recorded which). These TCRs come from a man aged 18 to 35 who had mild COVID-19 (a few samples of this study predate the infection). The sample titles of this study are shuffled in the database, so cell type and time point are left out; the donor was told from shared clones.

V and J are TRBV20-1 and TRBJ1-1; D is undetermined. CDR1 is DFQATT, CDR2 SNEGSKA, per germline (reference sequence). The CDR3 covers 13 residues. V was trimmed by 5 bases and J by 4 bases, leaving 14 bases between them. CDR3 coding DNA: TGCAGTGCTTCAGAGATGGTAGCCACTGAAGCTTTCTTT. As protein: CSASEMVATEAFF.

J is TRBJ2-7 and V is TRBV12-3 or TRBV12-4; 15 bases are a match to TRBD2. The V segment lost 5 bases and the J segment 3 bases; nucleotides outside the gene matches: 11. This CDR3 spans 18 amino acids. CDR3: CASSGKFWTSGGDYEQYF. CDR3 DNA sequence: TGTGCCAGCAGTGGGAAATTTTGGACTAGCGGGGGGGACTACGAGCAGTACTTC.

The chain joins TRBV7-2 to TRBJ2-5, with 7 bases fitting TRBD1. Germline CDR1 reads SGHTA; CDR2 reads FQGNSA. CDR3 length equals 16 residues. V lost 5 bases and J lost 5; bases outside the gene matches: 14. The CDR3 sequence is CASSQSMGQPPETQYF. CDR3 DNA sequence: TGTGCCAGCAGCCAGTCAATGGGACAGCCCCCGGAGACCCAGTACTTC. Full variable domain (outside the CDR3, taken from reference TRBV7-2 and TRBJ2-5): GAGVSQSPSNKVTEKGKDVELRCDPISGHTALYWYRQSLGQGLEFLIYFQGNSAPDKSGLPSDRFSAERTGGSVSTLTIQRTQQEDSAVYLCASSQSMGQPPETQYFGPGTRLLVL.

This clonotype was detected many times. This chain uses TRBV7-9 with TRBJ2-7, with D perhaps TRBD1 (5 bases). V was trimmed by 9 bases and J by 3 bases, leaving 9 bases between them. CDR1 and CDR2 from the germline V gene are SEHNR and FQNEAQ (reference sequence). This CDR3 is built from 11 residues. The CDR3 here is CARLGHYEQYF. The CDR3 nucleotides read TGTGCCAGACTGGGGCACTACGAGCAGTACTTC.

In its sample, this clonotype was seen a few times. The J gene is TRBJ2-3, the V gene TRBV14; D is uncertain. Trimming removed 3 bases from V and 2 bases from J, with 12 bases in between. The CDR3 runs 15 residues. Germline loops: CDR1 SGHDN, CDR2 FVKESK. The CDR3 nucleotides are TGTGCCAGCAGCCACTTGGGTTCTCCCACAGATACGCAGTATTTT. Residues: CASSHLGSPTDTQYF.

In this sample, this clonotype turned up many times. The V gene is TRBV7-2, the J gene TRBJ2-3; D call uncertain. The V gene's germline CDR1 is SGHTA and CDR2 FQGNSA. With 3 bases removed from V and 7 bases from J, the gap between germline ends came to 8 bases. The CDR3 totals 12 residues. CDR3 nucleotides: TGTGCCAGCAGCTTGGTTTGGAATACGCAGTATTTT. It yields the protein CASSLVWNTQYF.

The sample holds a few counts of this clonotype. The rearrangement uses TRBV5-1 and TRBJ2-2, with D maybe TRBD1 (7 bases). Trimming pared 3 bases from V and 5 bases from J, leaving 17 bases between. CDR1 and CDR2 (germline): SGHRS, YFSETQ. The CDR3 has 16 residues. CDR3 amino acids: CASSSMEGARTGELFF. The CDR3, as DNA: TGCGCCAGCAGCTCGATGGAGGGGGCGCGAACCGGGGAGCTGTTTTTT.

The CDR3 is CASRGGGTDTQYF. Here the CDR3 DNA reads TGCGCCAGCAGAGGGGGGGGCACAGATACGCAGTATTTT. V is TRBV5-1 and J is TRBJ2-3, with a weak D call TRBD2 (7 bases). Per germline, CDR1 SGHRS and CDR2 YFSETQ. The CDR3 covers 13 residues. V was pared by 5 bases and J by 1 base, with 8 bases between.

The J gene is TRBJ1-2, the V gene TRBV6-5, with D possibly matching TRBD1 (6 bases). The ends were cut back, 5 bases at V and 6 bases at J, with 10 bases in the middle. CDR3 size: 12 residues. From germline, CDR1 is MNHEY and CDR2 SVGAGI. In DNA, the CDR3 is TGTGCCAGCAGTGATCAGGGGAATGGCTACACCTTC. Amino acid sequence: CASSDQGNGYTF.

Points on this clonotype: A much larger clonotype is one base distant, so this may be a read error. The CDR3 DNA reads as TGTGACAGCAGCGTATGGGCAGACAACACCGGGGAGCTGTTTTTT. Translation: CDSSVWADNTGELFF. The chain couples TRBV9 to TRBJ2-2; D is ambiguous. The germline V gene encodes CDR1 SGDLS and CDR2 YYNGEE. The CDR3 has 15 amino acids. The full variable domain, completed using reference TRBV9 and TRBJ2-2, is DSGVTQTPKHLITATGQRVTLRCSPRSGDLSVYWYQQSLDQGLQFLIQYYNGEERAKGNILERFSAQQFPDLHSELNLSSLELGDSALYFCDSSVWADNTGELFFGEGSRLTVL.

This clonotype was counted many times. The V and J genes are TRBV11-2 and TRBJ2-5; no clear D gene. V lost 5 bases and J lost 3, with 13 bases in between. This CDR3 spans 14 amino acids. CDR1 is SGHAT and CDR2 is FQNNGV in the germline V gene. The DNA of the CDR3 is TGTGCCAGCAGCACCCGGACCGGAAAAGAGACCCAGTACTTC. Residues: CASSTRTGKETQYF.

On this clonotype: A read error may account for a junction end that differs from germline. CDR3 amino acids: CASSSRGGRETQYF. The CDR3 DNA sequence: TGTGCTAGCAGCTCGAGGGGGGGACGAGAGACCCAGTACTTC. This chain uses TRBV7-7 with TRBJ2-5, with D maybe TRBD2 (7 bases). CDR1 and CDR2 (germline): SSHAT, FNYEAQ (reference sequence). This CDR3 comprises 14 residues.

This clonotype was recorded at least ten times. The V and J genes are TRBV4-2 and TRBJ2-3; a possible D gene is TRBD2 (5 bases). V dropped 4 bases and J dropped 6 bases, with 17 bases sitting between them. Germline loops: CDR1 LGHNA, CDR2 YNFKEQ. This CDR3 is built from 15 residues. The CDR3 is CASSPEAGSRDTQYF. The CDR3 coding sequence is TGTGCCAGCAGCCCGGAGGCTGGGAGTCGGGATACGCAGTATTTT.

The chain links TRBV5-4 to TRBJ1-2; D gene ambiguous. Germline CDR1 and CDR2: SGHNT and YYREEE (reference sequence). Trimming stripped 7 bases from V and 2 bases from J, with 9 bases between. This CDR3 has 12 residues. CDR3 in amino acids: CASGDKNYGYTF. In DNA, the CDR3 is TGTGCCAGCGGTGACAAAAACTATGGCTACACCTTC.

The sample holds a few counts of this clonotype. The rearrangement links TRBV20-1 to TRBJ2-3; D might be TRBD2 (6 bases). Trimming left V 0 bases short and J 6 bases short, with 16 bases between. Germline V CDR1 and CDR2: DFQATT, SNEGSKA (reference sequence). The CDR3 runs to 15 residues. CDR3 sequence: CSARDRTTSRDTQYF. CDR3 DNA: TGCAGTGCTAGAGATCGGACTACCTCGAGGGATACGCAGTATTTT.

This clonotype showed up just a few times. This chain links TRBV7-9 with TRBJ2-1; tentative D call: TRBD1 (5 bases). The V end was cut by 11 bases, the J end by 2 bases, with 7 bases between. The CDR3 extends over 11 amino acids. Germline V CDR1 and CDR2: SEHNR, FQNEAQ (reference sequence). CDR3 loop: CAGAPYNEQFF. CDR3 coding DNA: TGTGCCGGGGCTCCCTACAATGAGCAGTTCTTC.

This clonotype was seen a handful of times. CDR3 loop: CASSKQIIAKNIQYF. In DNA form, the CDR3 reads TGTGCCAGCAGCAAACAGATAATAGCCAAAAACATTCAGTACTTC. The chain combines TRBV21-1 with TRBJ2-4. TRBV21-1 is a pseudogene locus. The CDR3 covers 15 residues.

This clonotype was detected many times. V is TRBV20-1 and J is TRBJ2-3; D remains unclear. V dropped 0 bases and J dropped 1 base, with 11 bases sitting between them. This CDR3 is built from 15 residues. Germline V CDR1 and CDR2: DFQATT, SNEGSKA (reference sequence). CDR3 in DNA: TGCAGTGCTAGAGATCGTCCTCGGGGCACAGATACGCAGTATTTT. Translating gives CSARDRPRGTDTQYF.

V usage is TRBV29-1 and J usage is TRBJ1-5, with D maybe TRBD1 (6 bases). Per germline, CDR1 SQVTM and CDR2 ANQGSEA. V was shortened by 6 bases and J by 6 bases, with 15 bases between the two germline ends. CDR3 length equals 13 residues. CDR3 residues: CSVREQGSQPQHF. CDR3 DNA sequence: TGCAGCGTCCGGGAACAGGGTTCTCAGCCCCAGCATTTT.

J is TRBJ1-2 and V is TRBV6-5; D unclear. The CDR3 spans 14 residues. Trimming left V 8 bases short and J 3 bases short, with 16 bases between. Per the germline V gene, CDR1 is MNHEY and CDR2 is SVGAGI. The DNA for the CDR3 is TGTGCCAGCGCCCATGAATCGGGCTACTATGGCTACACCTTC. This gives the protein CASAHESGYYGYTF.

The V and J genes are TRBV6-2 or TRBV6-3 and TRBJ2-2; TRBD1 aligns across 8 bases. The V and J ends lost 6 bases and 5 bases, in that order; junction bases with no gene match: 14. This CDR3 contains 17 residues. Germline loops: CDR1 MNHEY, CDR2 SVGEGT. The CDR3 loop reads CASSQDPGTGVTGELFF. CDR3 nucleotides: TGTGCCAGCAGCCAGGATCCCGGGACAGGCGTGACCGGGGAGCTGTTTTTT.

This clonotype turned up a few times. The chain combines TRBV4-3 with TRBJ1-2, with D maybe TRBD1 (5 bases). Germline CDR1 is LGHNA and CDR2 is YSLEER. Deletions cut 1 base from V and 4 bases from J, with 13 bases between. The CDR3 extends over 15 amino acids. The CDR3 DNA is TGCGCCAGCAGCCAAGGGACAAGTTACACCTATGGCTACACCTTC. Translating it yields CASSQGTSYTYGYTF.

CDR3 nucleotides: TGCGCCAGCGCCCGGCTGGAGACAGATACGCAGTATTTT. This codes for CASARLETDTQYF. This sequence joins TRBV10-1 and TRBJ2-3; D gene ambiguous. V was pared by 8 bases and J by 3 bases, with 12 bases between. The CDR3 has 13 amino acids. Germline V gene sequence: CDR1 WNHNN, CDR2 SYGVQD (reference sequence).

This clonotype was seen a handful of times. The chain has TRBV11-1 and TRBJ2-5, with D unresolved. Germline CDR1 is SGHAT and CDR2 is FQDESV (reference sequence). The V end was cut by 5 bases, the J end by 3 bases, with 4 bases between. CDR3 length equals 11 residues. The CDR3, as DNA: TGTGCCAGCAGCCGTAAAGAGACCCAGTACTTC. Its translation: CASSRKETQYF.

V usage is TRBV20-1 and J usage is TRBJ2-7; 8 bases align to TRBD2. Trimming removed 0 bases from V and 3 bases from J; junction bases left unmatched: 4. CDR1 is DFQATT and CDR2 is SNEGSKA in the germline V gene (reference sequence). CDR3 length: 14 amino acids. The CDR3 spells CSARDNGGGYEQYF. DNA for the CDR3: TGCAGTGCTAGAGATAACGGGGGGGGCTACGAGCAGTACTTC.